Described below is a single TCR beta chain sequence and its context. Which antigen it targets is not known. There are no base qualities to consult, and no much larger clone falls within one base. This record comes from a study of blood T cell repertoires in COVID-19 (dated by TCRdb to the early 2020s). As for the study more broadly: Samples covering the acute and convalescent phases of COVID-19 were provided by collaborators in the United States, Italy and Spain. The material from the prospective study consisted of cDNA or gDNA derived from T cells, B-cell-depleted T cells, or PBMCs. Subjects who had been exposed to COVID-19, were actively infected with it, or had recovered from it provided the deeply sampled blood TCRbeta repertoires that made up the dataset. The repertoires were released in a freely available public database intended as a resource for research on the immune response to SARS-CoV-2. The samples were drawn from the first 160 participants of the ongoing ImmuneRACE study and from 1,254 subjects provided by 6 global collaborators. Nearly every sample came with metadata listing a de-identified subject ID, COVID-19 status, age in years and sex. Where available, HLA class I and class II types were taken from metadata supplied by the sample provider and were not determined by assay-based typing.

What the research found in general, with its limitations: The amount of clinical and demographic metadata varied by source and participant and was provided uncurated.

One collaborating source in Seattle enrolled patients while the patients were actively infected and followed the patients over time throughout the course of disease. Whole blood was collected in K2EDTA tubes by collaborating institutions according to the institutions' own protocols. For TCRbeta analysis, collaborator samples were shipped as frozen whole blood, as isolated PBMCs, or as DNA extracted from either sample type. TCRbeta CDR3 regions were amplified from genomic DNA using the immunoSEQ Assay, a bias-controlled multiplex PCR. The study's own analysis went as follows. The number of nucleated cells in each sample was estimated by amplification of reference gene primers within the assay. Sequence reads were collapsed and filtered to measure the absolute abundance of every unique TCRbeta CDR3 rearrangement. Productive Simpson clonality was computed per sample as the square root of Simpson's diversity index over productive rearrangements. Sourced from immuneACCESS, this table was stored by TCRdb with only in-frame sequences that have V and J called. A share of the clones is absent; for the studies checked, an unresolved V gene accounts for under half, and the remainder has no known explanation. D and trimming were read from the DNA, whereas the V and J calls and clone size are those reported in that table. The sample table records about 150,000 clones; 84% of these occur just once. The ten largest clones add up to roughly 2.7% of the sample.

Source material: peripheral blood. The clonotype comes from a woman older than 75 with COVID-19, enrolled during active disease.

The CDR3: CASSESGGEKLFF. At the DNA level, the sequence is TGCGCCAGCAGTGAGTCCGGGGGTGAAAAACTGTTTTTT. The V and J genes are TRBV10-1 and TRBJ1-4, with TRBD1 as a weak D call on 5 bases. The cysteine opens and the phenylalanine closes a CDR3 of 13 amino acids. Only the CDR3 part of the read is kept: 39 bases, read in frame from the first base. V loses 0 bases of germline sequence and J loses 7 bases, and the interval between the two ends is 6 bases. The germline V gene (reference sequence) sets CDR1 to WNHNN and CDR2 to SYGVQD.